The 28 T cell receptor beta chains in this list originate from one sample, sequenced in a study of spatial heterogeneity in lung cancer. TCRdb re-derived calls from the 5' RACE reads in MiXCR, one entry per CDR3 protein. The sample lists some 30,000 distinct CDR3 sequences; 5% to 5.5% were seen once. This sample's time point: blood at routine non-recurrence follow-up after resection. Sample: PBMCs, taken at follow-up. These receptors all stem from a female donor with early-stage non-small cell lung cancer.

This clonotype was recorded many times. Here the CDR3 DNA reads TGTGCCAGCAGCCCAAGAGTGGGGGGAGCGGCTAATGAAAAACTGTTTTTT. This encodes CASSPRVGGAANEKLFF. The chain recombines TRBV9 with TRBJ1-4, with D maybe TRBD1 (5 bases). The CDR3 runs 17 residues. V was shortened by 4 bases and J by 3 bases, with 19 bases between the two germline ends. Germline V gene sequence: CDR1 SGDLS, CDR2 YYNGEE.

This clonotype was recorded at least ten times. CDR3 loop: CASGPDRGKLFF. The CDR3 DNA sequence: TGTGCCAGCGGACCGGACCGCGGGAAACTGTTTTTT. The chain combines TRBV6-5 with TRBJ1-4; D not certain. Trimming removed 8 bases from V and 11 bases from J, with 15 bases in between. Germline V lookup: CDR1 MNHEY, CDR2 SVGAGI. This CDR3 is 12 amino acids long.

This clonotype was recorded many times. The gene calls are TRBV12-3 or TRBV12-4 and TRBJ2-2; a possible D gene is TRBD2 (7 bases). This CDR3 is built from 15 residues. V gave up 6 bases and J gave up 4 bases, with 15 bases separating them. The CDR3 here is CASRGGQGSTGELFF. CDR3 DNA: TGTGCCAGCAGGGGAGGGCAGGGGAGCACCGGGGAGCTGTTTTTT.

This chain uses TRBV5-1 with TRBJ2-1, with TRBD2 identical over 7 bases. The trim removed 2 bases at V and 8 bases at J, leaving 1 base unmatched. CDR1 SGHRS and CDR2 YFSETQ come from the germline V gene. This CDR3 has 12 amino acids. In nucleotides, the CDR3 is TGCGCCAGCAGCTTTGGGGGGGATGAGCAGTTCTTC. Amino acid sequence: CASSFGGDEQFF.

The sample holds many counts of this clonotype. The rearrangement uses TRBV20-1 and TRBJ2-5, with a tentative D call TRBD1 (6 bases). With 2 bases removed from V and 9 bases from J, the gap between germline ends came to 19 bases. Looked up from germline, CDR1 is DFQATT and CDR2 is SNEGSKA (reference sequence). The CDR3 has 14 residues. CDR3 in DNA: TGCAGTGCTAGATACAGCCGGGACATTTGGGCCCAGTACTTC. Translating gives CSARYSRDIWAQYF.

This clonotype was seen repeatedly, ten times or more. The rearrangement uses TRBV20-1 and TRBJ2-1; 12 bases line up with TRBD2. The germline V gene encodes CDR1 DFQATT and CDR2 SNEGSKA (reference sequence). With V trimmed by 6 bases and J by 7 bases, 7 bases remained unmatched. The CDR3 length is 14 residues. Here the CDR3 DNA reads TGCAGTGCGGTGACTAGCGGGGGTCTAAATGAGCAGTTCTTC. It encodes CSAVTSGGLNEQFF.

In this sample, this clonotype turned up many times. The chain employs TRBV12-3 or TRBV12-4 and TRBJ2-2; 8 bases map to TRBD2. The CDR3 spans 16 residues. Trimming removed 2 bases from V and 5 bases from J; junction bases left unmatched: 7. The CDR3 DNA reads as TGTGCCAGCAGTTTACCAGCGGGAGTGAATACCGGGGAGCTGTTTTTT. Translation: CASSLPAGVNTGELFF.

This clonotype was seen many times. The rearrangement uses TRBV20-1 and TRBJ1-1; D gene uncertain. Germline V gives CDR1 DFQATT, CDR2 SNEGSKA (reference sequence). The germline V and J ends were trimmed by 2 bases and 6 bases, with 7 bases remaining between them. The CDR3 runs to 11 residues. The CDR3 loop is CSARQLAEAFF. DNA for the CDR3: TGCAGTGCTAGACAGTTGGCTGAAGCTTTCTTT.

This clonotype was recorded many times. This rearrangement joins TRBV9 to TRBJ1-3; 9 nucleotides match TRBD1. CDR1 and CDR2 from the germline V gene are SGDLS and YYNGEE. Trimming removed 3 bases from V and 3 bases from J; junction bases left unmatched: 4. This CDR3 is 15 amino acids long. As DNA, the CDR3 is TGTGCCAGCAGCGCGTCGGGACAGGGTGGAAACACCATATATTTT. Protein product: CASSASGQGGNTIYF.

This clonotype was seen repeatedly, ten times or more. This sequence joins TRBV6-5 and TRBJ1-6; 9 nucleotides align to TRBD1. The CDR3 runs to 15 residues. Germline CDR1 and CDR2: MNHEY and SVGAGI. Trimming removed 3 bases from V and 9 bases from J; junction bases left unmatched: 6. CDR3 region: CASSYGGTGTSPLHF. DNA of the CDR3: TGTGCCAGCAGTTATGGTGGGACAGGGACTTCACCCCTCCACTTT.

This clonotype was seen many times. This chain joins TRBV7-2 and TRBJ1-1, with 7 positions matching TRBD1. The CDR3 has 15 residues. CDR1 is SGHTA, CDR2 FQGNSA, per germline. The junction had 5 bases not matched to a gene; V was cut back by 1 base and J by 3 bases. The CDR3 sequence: CASSLVAGGDTEAFF. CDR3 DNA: TGTGCCAGCAGCTTAGTAGCAGGGGGGGACACTGAAGCTTTCTTT.

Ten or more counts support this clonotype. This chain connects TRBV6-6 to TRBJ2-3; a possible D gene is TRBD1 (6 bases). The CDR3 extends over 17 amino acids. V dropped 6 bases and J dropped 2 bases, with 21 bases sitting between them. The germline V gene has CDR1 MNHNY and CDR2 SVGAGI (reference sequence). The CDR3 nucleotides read TGTGCCAGCAGCGGCAGGGGAGCGTCAACCTCCACAGATACGCAGTATTTT. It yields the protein CASSGRGASTSTDTQYF.

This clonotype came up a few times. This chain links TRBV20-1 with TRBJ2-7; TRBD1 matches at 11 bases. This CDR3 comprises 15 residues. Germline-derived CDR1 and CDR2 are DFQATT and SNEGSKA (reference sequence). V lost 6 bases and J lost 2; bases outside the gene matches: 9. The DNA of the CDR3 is TGCAGTGCCGGAGGCGGGGACAGGGGGACCTACGAGCAGTACTTC. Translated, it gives CSAGGGDRGTYEQYF.

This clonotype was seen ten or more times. CDR3 loop: CASSLDGDSQETQYF. As DNA, the CDR3 is TGTGCCAGCAGCTTAGACGGGGACTCTCAAGAGACCCAGTACTTC. The V gene is TRBV11-2, the J gene TRBJ2-5, with D maybe TRBD2 (6 bases). Germline V gene sequence: CDR1 SGHAT, CDR2 FQNNGV. V shed 0 bases and J shed 2 bases, with 10 bases lying between them. This CDR3 spans 15 amino acids.

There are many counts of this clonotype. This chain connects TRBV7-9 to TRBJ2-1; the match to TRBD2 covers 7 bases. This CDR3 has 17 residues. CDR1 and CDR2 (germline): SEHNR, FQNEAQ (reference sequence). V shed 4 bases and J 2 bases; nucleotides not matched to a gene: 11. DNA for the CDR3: TGTGCCAGCAGCTCCCCCGGACTAGATATCACCTACAATGAGCAGTTCTTC. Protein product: CASSSPGLDITYNEQFF.

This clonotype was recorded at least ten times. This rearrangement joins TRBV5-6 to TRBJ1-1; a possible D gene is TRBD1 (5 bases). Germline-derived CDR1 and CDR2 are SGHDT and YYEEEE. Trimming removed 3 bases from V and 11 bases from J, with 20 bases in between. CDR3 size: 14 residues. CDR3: CASSSSSGWRRAFF. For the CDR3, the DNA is TGTGCCAGCAGCTCAAGTTCAGGGTGGAGGAGGGCTTTCTTT. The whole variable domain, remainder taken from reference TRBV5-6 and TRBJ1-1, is DAGVTQSPTHLIKTRGQQVTLRCSPKSGHDTVSWYQQALGQGPQFIFQYYEEEERQRGNFPDRFSGHQFPNYSSELNVNALLLGDSALYLCASSSSSGWRRAFFGQGTRLTVV.

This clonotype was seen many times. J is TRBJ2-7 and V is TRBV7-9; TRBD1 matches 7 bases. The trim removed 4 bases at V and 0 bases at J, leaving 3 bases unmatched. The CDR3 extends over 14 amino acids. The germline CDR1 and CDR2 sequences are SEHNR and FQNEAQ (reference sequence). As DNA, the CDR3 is TGTGCCAGCAGCTCGACAGGGAACTCCTACGAGCAGTACTTC. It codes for CASSSTGNSYEQYF.

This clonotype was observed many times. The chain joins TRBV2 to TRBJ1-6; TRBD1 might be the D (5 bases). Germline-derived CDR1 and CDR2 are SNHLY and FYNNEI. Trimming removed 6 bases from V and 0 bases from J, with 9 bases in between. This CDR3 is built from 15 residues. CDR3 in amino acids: CASRDKSSYNSPLHF. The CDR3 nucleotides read TGTGCCAGCAGGGACAAAAGCTCCTATAATTCACCCCTCCACTTT.

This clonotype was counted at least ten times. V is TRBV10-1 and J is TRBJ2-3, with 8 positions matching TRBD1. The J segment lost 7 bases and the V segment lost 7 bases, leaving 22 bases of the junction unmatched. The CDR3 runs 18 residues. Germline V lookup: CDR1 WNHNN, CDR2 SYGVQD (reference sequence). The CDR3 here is CASIPPPWDRIDLYTQYF. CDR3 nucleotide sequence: TGCGCCAGCATACCTCCCCCTTGGGACAGGATCGACCTATATACGCAGTATTTT.

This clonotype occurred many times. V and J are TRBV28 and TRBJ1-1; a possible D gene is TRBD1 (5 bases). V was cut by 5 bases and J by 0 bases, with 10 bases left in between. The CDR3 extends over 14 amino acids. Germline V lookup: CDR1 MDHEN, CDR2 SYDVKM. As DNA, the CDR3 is TGTGCCAGCAGTGAGGGACTGTTGAACACTGAAGCTTTCTTT. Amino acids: CASSEGLLNTEAFF.

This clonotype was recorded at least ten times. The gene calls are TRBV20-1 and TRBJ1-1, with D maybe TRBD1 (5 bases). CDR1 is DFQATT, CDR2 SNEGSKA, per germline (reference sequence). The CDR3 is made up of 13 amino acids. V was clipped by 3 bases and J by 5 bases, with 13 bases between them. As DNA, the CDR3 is TGCAGTGCTAGTGGAGGGTCAGGGACTGAAGCTTTCTTT. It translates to CSASGGSGTEAFF.

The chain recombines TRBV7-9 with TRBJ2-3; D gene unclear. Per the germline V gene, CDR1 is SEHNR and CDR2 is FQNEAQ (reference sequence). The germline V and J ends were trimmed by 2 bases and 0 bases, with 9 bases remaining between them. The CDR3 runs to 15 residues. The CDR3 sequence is CASSLSRASTDTQYF. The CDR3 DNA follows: TGTGCCAGCAGCTTAAGCCGGGCAAGCACAGATACGCAGTATTTT.

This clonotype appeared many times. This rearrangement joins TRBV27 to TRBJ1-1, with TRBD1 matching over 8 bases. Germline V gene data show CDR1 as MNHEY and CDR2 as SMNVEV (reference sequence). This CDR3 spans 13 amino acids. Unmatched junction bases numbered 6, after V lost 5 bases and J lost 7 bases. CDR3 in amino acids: CASSIHRGGEAFF. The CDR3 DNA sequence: TGTGCCAGCAGTATTCACAGGGGGGGTGAAGCTTTCTTT.

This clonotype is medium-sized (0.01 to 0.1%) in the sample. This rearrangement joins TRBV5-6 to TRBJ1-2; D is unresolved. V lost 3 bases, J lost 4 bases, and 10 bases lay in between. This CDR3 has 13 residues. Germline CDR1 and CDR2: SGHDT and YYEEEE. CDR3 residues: CASSSTGLYGYTF. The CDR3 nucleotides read TGTGCCAGCAGCTCGACCGGACTCTATGGCTACACCTTC.

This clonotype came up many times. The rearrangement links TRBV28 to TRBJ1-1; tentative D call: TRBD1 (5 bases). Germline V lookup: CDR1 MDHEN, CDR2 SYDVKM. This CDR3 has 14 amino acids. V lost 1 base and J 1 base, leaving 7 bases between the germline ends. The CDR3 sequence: CASSLYDRNTEAFF. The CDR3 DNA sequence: TGTGCCAGCAGTTTATACGACAGGAACACTGAAGCTTTCTTT.

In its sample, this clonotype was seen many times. DNA of the CDR3: TGTGCCAGCAGCGTAGGCCAGGGGGGAGCCTACGAGCAGTACTTC. Translating gives CASSVGQGGAYEQYF. This chain joins TRBV9 and TRBJ2-7, with D possibly matching TRBD1 (7 bases). The CDR3 has 15 amino acids. The germline V gene has CDR1 SGDLS and CDR2 YYNGEE. Trimming removed 0 bases at V and 2 bases at J, with 12 bases between.

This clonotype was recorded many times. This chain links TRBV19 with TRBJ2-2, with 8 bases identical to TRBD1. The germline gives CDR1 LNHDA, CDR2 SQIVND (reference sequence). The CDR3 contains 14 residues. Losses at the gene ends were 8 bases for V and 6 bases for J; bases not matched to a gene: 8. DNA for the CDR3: TGTGCCAGTTCTCATGGACAGGGCTCCGGGGAGCTGTTTTTT. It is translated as CASSHGQGSGELFF.

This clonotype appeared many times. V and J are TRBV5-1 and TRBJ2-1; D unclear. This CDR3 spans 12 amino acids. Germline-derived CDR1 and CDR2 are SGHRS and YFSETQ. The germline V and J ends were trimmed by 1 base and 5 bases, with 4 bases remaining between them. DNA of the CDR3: TGCGCCAGCAGCTTGTCCAACAATGAGCAGTTCTTC. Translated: CASSLSNNEQFF.